Given below is one TCR beta chain in context. The germline V gene encodes CDR1 SQVTM and CDR2 ANQGSEA. The CDR3 covers 15 residues. The V gene end was trimmed by 4 bases and the J gene end by 3 bases; junction bases not matched to a gene: 7. This specimen comes from a study of T cell changes during pregnancy in multiple sclerosis. Using immunoSEQ multiplex PCR, the repertoire was profiled, and TCRdb retains in-frame clones only, with some absent. The sample shows 70,000 or so clones, 85% to 95% of them seen only once. The input for sequencing was peripheral blood, taken in the third trimester of pregnancy. The source is a female donor in good health, enrolled as a control in a pregnancy study. The rearrangement joins TRBV29-1 to TRBJ2-3, with 10 bases that match TRBD1. CDR3 DNA: TGCAGCGTTGTGCCCCGGGACAGGGGAACAGATACGCAGTATTTT. This translates into CSVVPRDRGTDTQYF.